This T cell receptor (beta chain) comes out of a study of early T cells in non-severe SARS-CoV-2 infection (dated by TCRdb to the early 2020s). The study in broad terms: TCR sequencing used bulk RNA from unsorted whole blood, so alpha and beta chains could not be paired. Results the study describes overall, beyond this receptor: VDJdb matching was skewed toward anti-spike CD8 responses and likely underestimated virus-specific expansions, missing private and CD4 specificities.

This was a case-control study nested in a cohort of healthcare workers in London, UK, who had nasopharyngeal swab PCR tests and blood samples taken every week. Between 23 and 31 March 2020, the week of the UK lockdown, healthcare workers were enrolled and then followed up weekly for as long as 16 weeks. This clonotype has a count of ten or more. The antigen this receptor binds is unknown. Within one base of it there is no much larger clone, and no base qualities were kept. Including the terminal cysteine and phenylalanine, the CDR3 comprises 13 residues. The kept DNA is CDR3 alone, 39 bases in frame from the first base. V lost 2 bases and J lost 6 bases; the stretch between them is 10 bases long. The germline V gene yields SGHAT for CDR1 and FQNNGV for CDR2. Receptor libraries were prepared by 5' RACE. The sequencer was a NextSeq 500. The TCR library protocol attached unique molecular identifiers to individual cDNA molecules to correct for sequencing error and PCR bias. Both TCR alpha and beta chains were sequenced, and tight co-correlation was observed between alpha and beta sequence abundances in each sample. Under the source paper's analysis protocol: Decombinator V4 was used to annotate the V gene, J gene and CDR3 of the TCR sequences. Expanded TCRs were defined as changing significantly between any two time points under a Poisson model with p below 0.0001. TCR abundances were normalised to the total number of TCRs sequenced in each sample and reported as counts per million. TRAV1-2 paired with TRAJ12, TRAJ20 or TRAJ33 defined MAIT TCRs, while TRAV10 paired with TRAJ18 defined iNKT TCRs. VDJdb, accessed on 1 November 2021, was searched for TCRs annotated for CMV, EBV and SARS-CoV-2, and TCRs annotated for more than one antigen were excluded. Starting from the raw public reads, TCRdb applied fastp trimming at Q25, assembled clones with MiXCR and retained in-frame beta chains. One record per CDR3 amino acid sequence lists the most common genes and DNA. The V and J calls here are based on TCRdb, not the publication. A total of around 60,000 distinct CDR3 sequences appear in this sample, 10% of them only once. The top ten constitute 8.5% to 9.5% of the sample.

Sequences were obtained from whole blood. The chain joins TRBV11-2 to TRBJ2-5; TRBD2 is perhaps the D gene, given 5 matching bases. The TCR was taken from an adult who was a healthcare worker with PCR-confirmed SARS-CoV-2 infection or an uninfected control (not recorded which). The sequenced DNA is TGTGCCAGCAGCTTACGGGGTCTAAAGACCCAGTACTTC. Translated, it gives CASSLRGLKTQYF.